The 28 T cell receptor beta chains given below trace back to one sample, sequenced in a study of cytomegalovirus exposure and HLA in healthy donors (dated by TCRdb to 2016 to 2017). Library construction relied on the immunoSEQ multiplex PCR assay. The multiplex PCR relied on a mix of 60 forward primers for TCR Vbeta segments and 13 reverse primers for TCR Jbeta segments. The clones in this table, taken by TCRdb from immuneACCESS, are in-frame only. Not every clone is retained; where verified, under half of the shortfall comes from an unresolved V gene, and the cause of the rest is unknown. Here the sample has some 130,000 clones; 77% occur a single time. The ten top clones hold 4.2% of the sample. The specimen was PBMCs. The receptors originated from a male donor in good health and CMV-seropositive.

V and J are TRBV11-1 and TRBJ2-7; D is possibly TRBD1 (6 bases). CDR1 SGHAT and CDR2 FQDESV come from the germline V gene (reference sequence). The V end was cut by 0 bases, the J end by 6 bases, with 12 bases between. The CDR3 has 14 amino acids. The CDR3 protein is CASSLANRAGEQYF. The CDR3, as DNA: TGTGCCAGCAGCTTAGCGAACAGGGCCGGCGAGCAGTACTTC.

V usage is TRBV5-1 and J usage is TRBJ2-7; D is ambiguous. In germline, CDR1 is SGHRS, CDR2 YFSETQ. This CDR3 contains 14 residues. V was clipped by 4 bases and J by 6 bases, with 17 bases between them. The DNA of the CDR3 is TGCGCCAGCAGCCTACGGAAGGCTGCAGGCGAGCAGTACTTC. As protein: CASSLRKAAGEQYF. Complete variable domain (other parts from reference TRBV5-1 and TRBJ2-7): KAGVTQTPRYLIKTRGQQVTLSCSPISGHRSVSWYQQTPGQGLQFLFEYFSETQRNKGNFPGRFSGRQFSNSRSEMNVSTLELGDSALYLCASSLRKAAGEQYFGPGTRLTVT.

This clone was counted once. CDR3 in amino acids: CASTPVGSTYEQYF. The CDR3 bases are TGTGCCAGCACCCCCGTGGGCTCCACCTACGAGCAGTACTTC. V is TRBV28 and J is TRBJ2-7, with D unclear. Trimming removed 7 bases from V and 2 bases from J, with 15 bases in between. CDR3 size: 14 residues. CDR1 and CDR2 (germline): MDHEN, SYDVKM.

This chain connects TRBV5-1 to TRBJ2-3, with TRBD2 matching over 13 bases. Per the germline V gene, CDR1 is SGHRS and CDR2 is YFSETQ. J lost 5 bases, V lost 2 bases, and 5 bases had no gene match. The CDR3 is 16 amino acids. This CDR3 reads CASSFLTSGRVDTQYF. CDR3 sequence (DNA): TGCGCCAGCAGCTTCCTCACTAGCGGGAGGGTAGATACGCAGTATTTT.

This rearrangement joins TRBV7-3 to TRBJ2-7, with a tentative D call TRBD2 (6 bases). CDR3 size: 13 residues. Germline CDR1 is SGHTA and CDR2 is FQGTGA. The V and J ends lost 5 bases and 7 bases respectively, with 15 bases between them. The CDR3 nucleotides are TGTGCCAGCAGCACATTAAGTGGGGGGGAGCAGTACTTC. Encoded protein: CASSTLSGGEQYF.

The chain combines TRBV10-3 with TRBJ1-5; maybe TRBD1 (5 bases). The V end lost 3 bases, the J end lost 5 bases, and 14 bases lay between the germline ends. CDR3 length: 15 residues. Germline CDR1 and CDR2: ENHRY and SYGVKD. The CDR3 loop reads CAISDSGGADQPQHF. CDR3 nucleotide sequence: TGTGCCATCAGTGATTCTGGAGGGGCCGATCAGCCCCAGCATTTT.

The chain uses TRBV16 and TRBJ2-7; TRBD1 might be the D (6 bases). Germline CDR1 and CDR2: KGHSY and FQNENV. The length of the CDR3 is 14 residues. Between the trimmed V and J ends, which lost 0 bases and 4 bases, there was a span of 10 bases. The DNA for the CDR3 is TGTGCCAGCAGCCAATCGCAAAGGGGGTACGAGCAGTACTTC. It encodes CASSQSQRGYEQYF.

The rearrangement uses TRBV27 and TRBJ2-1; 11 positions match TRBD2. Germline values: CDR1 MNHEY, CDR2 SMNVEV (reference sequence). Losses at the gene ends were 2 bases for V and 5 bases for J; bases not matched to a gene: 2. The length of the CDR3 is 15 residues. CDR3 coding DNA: TGTGCCAGCAGTTTAGGACTAGCGGGCAACAATGAGCAGTTCTTC. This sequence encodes CASSLGLAGNNEQFF.

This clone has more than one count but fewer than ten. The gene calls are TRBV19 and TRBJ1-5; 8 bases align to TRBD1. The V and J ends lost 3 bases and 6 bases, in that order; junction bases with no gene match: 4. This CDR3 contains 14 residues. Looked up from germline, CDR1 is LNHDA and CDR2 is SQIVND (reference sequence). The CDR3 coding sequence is TGTGCCAGTAGTATTGACAGGGGAACTCAGCCCCAGCATTTT. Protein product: CASSIDRGTQPQHF.

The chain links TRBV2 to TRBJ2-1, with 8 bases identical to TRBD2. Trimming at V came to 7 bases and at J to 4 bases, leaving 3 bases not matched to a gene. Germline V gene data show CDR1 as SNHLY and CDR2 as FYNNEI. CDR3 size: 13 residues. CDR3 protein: CASTRGDYNEQFF. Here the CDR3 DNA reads TGTGCCAGCACGCGGGGGGATTACAATGAGCAGTTCTTC.

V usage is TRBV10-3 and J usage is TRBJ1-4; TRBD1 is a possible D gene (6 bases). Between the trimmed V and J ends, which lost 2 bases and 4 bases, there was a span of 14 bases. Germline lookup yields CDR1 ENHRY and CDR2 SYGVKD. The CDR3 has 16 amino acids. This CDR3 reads CAISESLQGGNEKLFF. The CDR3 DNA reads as TGTGCCATCAGTGAGAGTCTACAGGGCGGTAATGAAAAACTGTTTTTT.

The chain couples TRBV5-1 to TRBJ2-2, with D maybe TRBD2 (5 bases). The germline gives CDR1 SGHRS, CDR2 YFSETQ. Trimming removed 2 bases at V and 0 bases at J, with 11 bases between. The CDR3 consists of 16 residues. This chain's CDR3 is CASSLEGYSNTGELFF. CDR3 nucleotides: TGCGCCAGCAGCTTAGAGGGATATTCGAACACCGGGGAGCTGTTTTTT. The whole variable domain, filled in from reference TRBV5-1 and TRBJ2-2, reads KAGVTQTPRYLIKTRGQQVTLSCSPISGHRSVSWYQQTPGQGLQFLFEYFSETQRNKGNFPGRFSGRQFSNSRSEMNVSTLELGDSALYLCASSLEGYSNTGELFFGEGSRLTVL.

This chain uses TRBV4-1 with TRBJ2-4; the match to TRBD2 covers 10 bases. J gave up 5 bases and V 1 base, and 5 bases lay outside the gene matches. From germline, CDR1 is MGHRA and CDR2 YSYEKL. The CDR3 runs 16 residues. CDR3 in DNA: TGCGCCAGCAGCCAAGGGCTAGCGGGAGTTCAAAACATTCAGTACTTC. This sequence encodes CASSQGLAGVQNIQYF.

Written as DNA, the CDR3 is TGTGCCACCGGTAGATCGGCTGGGGGGTACAATCAGCCCCAGCATTTT. This gives the protein CATGRSAGGYNQPQHF. This chain joins TRBV15 and TRBJ1-5; a possible D gene is TRBD1 (5 bases). CDR3 length: 16 amino acids. V was trimmed by 8 bases and J by 3 bases, leaving 20 bases between them. Germline assignment: CDR1 LNHNV and CDR2 YYDKDF (reference sequence).

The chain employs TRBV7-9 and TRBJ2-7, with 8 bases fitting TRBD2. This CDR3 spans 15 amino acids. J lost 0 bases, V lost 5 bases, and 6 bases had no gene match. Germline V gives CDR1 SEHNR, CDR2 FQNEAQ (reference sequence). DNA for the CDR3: TGTGCCAGCAGCCAGAGCGGGGGCGTCTCCTACGAGCAGTACTTC. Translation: CASSQSGGVSYEQYF.

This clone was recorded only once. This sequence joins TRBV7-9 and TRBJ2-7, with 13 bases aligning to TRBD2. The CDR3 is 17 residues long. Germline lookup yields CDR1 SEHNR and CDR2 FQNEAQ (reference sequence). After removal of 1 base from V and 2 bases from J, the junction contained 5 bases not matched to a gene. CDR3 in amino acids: CASSLGGTSGTTYEQYF. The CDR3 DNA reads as TGTGCCAGCAGCTTAGGGGGGACTAGCGGGACTACCTACGAGCAGTACTTC.

CDR3 sequence (DNA): TGTGCCAGCAGCTTTGAGAGGGCAGGCTACGAGCAGTACTTC. Its translation is CASSFERAGYEQYF. V usage is TRBV7-8 and J usage is TRBJ2-7; TRBD2 might be the D (5 bases). Germline CDR1 and CDR2: SGHVS and FQNEAQ. V lost 3 bases and J lost 3, with 12 bases in between. CDR3 length: 14 amino acids.

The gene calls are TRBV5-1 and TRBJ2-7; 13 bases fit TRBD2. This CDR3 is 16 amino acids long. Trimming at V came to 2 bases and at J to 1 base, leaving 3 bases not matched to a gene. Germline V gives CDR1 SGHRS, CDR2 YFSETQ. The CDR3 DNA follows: TGCGCCAGCAGCTTCGGACTAGCGGGAGCGTCCTACGAGCAGTACTTC. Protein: CASSFGLAGASYEQYF.

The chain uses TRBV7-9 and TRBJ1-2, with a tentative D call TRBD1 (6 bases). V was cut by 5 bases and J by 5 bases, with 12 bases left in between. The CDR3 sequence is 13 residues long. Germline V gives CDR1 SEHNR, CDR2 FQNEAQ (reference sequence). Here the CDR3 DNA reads TGTGCCAGCAGCCAGACAGGTGCTTATGGCTACACCTTC. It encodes CASSQTGAYGYTF.

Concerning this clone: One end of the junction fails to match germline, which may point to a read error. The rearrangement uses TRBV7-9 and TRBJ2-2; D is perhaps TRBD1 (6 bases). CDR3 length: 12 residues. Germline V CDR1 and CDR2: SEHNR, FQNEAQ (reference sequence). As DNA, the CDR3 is TGTTCCAGCAGCATAGGGACAGGGGAGCTGTTTTTT. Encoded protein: CSSSIGTGELFF.

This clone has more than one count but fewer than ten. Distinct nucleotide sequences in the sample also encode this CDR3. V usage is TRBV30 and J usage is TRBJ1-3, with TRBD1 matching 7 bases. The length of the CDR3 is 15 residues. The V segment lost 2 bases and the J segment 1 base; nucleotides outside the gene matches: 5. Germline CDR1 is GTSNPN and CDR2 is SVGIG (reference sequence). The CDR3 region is CAWSRDSGSGNTIYF. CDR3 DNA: TGTGCCTGGAGTCGGGACAGCGGATCTGGAAACACCATATATTTT. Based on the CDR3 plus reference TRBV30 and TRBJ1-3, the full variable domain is SQTIHQWPATLVQPVGSPLSLECTVEGTSNPNLYWYRQAAGRGLQLLFYSVGIGQISSEVPQNLSASRPQDRQFILSSKKLLLSDSGFYLCAWSRDSGSGNTIYFGEGSWLTVV.

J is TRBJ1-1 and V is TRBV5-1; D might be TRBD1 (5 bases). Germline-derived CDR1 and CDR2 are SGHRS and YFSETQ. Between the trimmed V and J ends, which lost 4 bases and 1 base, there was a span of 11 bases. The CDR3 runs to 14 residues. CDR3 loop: CASSQGQPNTEAFF. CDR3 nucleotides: TGCGCCAGCAGCCAAGGACAACCGAACACTGAAGCTTTCTTT.

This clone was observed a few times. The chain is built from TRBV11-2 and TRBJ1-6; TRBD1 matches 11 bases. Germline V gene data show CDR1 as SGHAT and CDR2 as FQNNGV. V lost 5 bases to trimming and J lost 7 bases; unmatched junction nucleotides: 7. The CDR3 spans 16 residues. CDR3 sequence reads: CASSPDRGRQNSPLHF. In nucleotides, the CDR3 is TGTGCCAGCAGCCCGGACAGGGGGCGTCAAAATTCACCCCTCCACTTT.

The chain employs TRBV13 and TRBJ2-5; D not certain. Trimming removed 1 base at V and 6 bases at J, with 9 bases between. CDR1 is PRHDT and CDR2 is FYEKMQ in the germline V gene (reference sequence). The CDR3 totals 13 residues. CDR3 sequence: CASSLDQRKTQYF. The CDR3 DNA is TGTGCCAGCAGCTTAGATCAGAGGAAGACCCAGTACTTC.

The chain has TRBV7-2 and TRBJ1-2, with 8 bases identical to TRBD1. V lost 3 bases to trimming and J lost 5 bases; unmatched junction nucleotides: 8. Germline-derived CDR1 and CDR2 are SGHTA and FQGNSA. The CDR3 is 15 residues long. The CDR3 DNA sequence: TGTGCCAGCAGCTTTCGCGGACAGGGCGGGTATGGCTACACCTTC. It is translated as CASSFRGQGGYGYTF. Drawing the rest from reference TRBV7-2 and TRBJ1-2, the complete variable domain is GAGVSQSPSNKVTEKGKDVELRCDPISGHTALYWYRQSLGQGLEFLIYFQGNSAPDKSGLPSDRFSAERTGGSVSTLTIQRTQQEDSAVYLCASSFRGQGGYGYTFGSGTRLTVV.

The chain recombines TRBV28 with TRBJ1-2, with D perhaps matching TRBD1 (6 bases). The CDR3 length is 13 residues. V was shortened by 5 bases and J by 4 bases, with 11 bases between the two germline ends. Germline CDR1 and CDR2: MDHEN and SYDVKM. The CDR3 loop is CASSAPGAYGYTF. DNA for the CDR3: TGTGCCAGCAGTGCGCCAGGGGCCTATGGCTACACCTTC.

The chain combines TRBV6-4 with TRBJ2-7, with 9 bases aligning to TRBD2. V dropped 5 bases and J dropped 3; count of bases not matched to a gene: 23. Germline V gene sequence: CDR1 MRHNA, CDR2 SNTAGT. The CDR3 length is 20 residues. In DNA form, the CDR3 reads TGTGCCAGCAGTCCATCAAGGGAATTTGTAGCGGGAGCCGGAGACTACGAGCAGTACTTC. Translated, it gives CASSPSREFVAGAGDYEQYF.

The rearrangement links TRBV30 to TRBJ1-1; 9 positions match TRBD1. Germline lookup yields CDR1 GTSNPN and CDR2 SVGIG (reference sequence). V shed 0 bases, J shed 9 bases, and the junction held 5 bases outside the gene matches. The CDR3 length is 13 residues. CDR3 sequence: CAWSVGGTGKAFF. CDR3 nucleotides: TGTGCCTGGAGTGTAGGGGGGACAGGGAAAGCTTTCTTT.